These T cell receptor beta chains were read from a single sample in a study of cytomegalovirus exposure and HLA in healthy donors. Using immunoSEQ multiplex PCR, the repertoire was profiled, and TCRdb retains in-frame clones only, with some absent. Of 210,000 or so clones listed, more than 70% are singletons. The sequencing input was PBMCs. These receptors all stem from a boy between 10 and 17 years old in good health and CMV-seronegative. Each CDR3 is given with its conserved first and last residue. D genes are given only for firm matches. Some rows mark clone size as missing; the rest say once, few, many or name a class of expanded clone.

TRBV4-1	.	TRBJ1-1	.	CASRRNTEAFF	TGCGCCAGCCGGAGAAACACTGAAGCTTTCTTT
TRBV2	few	TRBJ1-5	.	CATKRDTDQPQHF	TGTGCCACCAAGCGGGACACCGATCAGCCCCAGCATTTT
TRBV7-6	.	TRBJ2-2	TRBD2	CASSLPKLTSRNTGELFF	TGTGCCAGCAGCTTACCAAAGTTGACTAGCAGGAACACCGGGGAGCTGTTTTTT
TRBV4-1	.	TRBJ1-2	.	CASSQGLPVGDYGYTF	TGCGCCAGCAGCCAAGGTCTCCCTGTAGGGGACTATGGCTACACCTTC
TRBV18	.	TRBJ2-1	.	CASSLSGFSYNEQFF	TGTGCCAGCTCACTTTCAGGCTTCTCCTACAATGAGCAGTTCTTC
TRBV29-1	.	TRBJ1-2	TRBD1	CSVGTGANYGYTF	TGCAGCGTCGGGACAGGGGCTAACTATGGCTACACCTTC
TRBV6-5	few	TRBJ1-2	TRBD1	CASSYSDRGYGYTF	TGTGCCAGCAGTTACTCGGACAGGGGCTACGGCTACACCTTC
TRBV29-1	.	TRBJ1-2	.	CSARQDGYTF	TGCAGCGCTAGACAGGATGGCTACACCTTC
TRBV7-9	.	TRBJ2-2	TRBD2	CASSPGGLTGELFF	TGTGCCAGCTCCCCGGGGGGGCTGACCGGGGAGCTGTTTTTT
TRBV29-1	.	TRBJ2-1	TRBD2	CSVDPPGGGSSYNEQFF	TGCAGCGTTGACCCCCCGGGCGGGGGGAGCTCCTACAATGAGCAGTTCTTC
TRBV5-1	once	TRBJ1-1	.	CASSPGWGNTEAFF	TGCGCCAGCAGCCCGGGGTGGGGGAACACTGAAGCTTTCTTT
TRBV9	.	TRBJ2-3	.	CASSVVEVQGPRSTQYF	TGTGCCAGCAGCGTAGTCGAAGTTCAGGGCCCACGCTCCACGCAGTATTTT
TRBV6-6	.	TRBJ2-7	TRBD1	CASSLGTGLSHEQYF	TGTGCCAGCAGCCTCGGGACAGGGTTGTCCCACGAGCAGTACTTC
TRBV7-9	.	TRBJ1-6	.	CASSLIGRPGVSPLHF	TGTGCCAGCAGCTTAATAGGTCGGCCAGGGGTATCACCCCTCCACTTT
TRBV2	.	TRBJ2-1	TRBD2	CASNTGLAPNEQFF	TGTGCCAGCAACACAGGACTAGCACCCAATGAGCAGTTCTTC
TRBV4-1	once	TRBJ1-4	.	CASSQNGAPDEKLFF	TGCGCCAGCAGCCAAAACGGAGCCCCGGATGAAAAACTGTTTTTT
TRBV19	.	TRBJ1-1	TRBD1	CASSRTGGRTEAFF	TGTGCCAGTAGTCGGACAGGGGGCAGGACTGAAGCTTTCTTT
TRBV30	.	TRBJ1-2	.	CAWSARQDANYGYTF	TGTGCCTGGAGTGCTAGACAGGACGCGAACTATGGCTACACCTTC
TRBV2	few	TRBJ2-7	TRBD2	CASRGGRAYEQYF	TGTGCCAGCAGGGGGGGGAGGGCCTACGAGCAGTACTTC
TRBV7-6	.	TRBJ2-7	.	CASSLAYGGEQYF	TGTGCCAGCAGCTTAGCGTACGGAGGCGAGCAGTACTTC
TRBV10-1	.	TRBJ2-7	.	CASSERQGGEQYF	TGCGCCAGCAGTGAGCGACAGGGAGGCGAGCAGTACTTC
TRBV7-8	few	TRBJ1-4	TRBD1	CATSFRDSNEKLFF	TGTGCCACTTCATTCCGGGACAGTAATGAAAAACTGTTTTTT
TRBV27	.	TRBJ1-2	.	CASRRRDSSAGGYTF	TGTGCCAGCAGAAGACGAGACTCCAGCGCGGGAGGCTACACCTTC
TRBV15	once	TRBJ1-4	.	CATSRGGATNEKLFF	TGTGCCACCAGCAGAGGGGGGGCAACTAATGAAAAACTGTTTTTT
TRBV5-1	.	TRBJ2-4	.	CASSLGVSGNIQYF	TGCGCCAGCAGCTTGGGGGTGTCGGGAAACATTCAGTACTTC
TRBV18	.	TRBJ1-4	.	CASSPGDTVSTNEKLFF	TGTGCCAGCTCACCGGGGGACACCGTATCAACTAATGAAAAACTGTTTTTT
TRBV5-1	once	TRBJ2-6	.	CASTPGVSGANVLTF	TGCGCCAGCACCCCAGGGGTCTCTGGGGCCAACGTCCTGACTTTC
TRBV28	.	TRBJ2-3	.	CASKTPNVDTQYF	TGTGCCAGCAAGACTCCAAATGTAGATACGCAGTATTTT
TRBV6-1	.	TRBJ2-5	TRBD2	CASSALWRGGETQYF	TGTGCCAGCAGTGCCCTGTGGCGGGGGGGGGAGACCCAGTACTTC
TRBV10-3	.	TRBJ1-2	TRBD1	CAISDDGTGSVGYGYTF	TGTGCCATCAGTGATGACGGGACAGGGAGCGTTGGCTATGGCTACACCTTC
TRBV5-1	once	TRBJ2-2	.	CASSLRRGLSGELFF	TGCGCCAGCAGCTTGCGGCGCGGGTTATCCGGGGAGCTGTTTTTT
TRBV10-3	.	TRBJ2-7	TRBD1	CAISGPGQGIYEQYF	TGTGCCATCAGCGGGCCGGGACAGGGCATCTACGAGCAGTACTTC
TRBV2	.	TRBJ2-3	TRBD2	CASRGDKGTSGLRNTQYF	TGTGCCAGCAGGGGTGATAAGGGGACTAGCGGGCTACGGAATACGCAGTATTTT
TRBV15	.	TRBJ1-1	TRBD1	CATSKDRGQGNTEAFF	TGTGCCACCAGCAAAGATAGGGGACAGGGAAATACTGAAGCTTTCTTT
TRBV10-3	.	TRBJ1-4	.	CAISESVSSNEKLFF	TGTGCCATCAGTGAGTCTGTTTCGAGTAATGAAAAACTGTTTTTT
TRBV7-2	.	TRBJ2-3	TRBD2	CASSSLAGVDTQYF	TGTGCCAGCAGCTCCCTAGCGGGAGTTGATACGCAGTATTTT
TRBV27	once	TRBJ1-1	.	CASSFPGPNTEAFF	TGTGCCAGCAGTTTTCCAGGCCCGAACACTGAAGCTTTCTTT
TRBV9	.	TRBJ1-1	.	CASSVMGGQGTEAFF	TGTGCCAGCAGCGTGATGGGGGGGCAAGGAACTGAAGCTTTCTTT
TRBV11-2	.	TRBJ2-1	.	CASSLERDNEQFF	TGTGCCAGCAGCTTAGAGAGAGACAATGAGCAGTTCTTC
TRBV10-3	.	TRBJ2-1	.	CAISPLNEQFF	TGTGCCATCAGTCCGTTAAATGAGCAGTTCTTC
TRBV4-1	once	TRBJ2-4	TRBD2	CASSQVAGGPTKNIQYF	TGCGCCAGCAGCCAAGTAGCGGGGGGGCCAACCAAAAACATTCAGTACTTC
TRBV19	.	TRBJ1-3	.	CASSQVPGQGDSGNTIYF	TGTGCCAGTAGTCAGGTCCCGGGACAAGGGGACTCTGGAAACACCATATATTTT
TRBV29-1	.	TRBJ1-3	TRBD1	CSVKGRQGAEGNTIYF	TGCAGCGTTAAAGGACGACAGGGGGCTGAGGGAAACACCATATATTTT
TRBV14	.	TRBJ1-2	.	CASSPTGFRGYTF	TGTGCCAGCAGCCCCACAGGGTTTCGTGGCTACACCTTC
TRBV2	.	TRBJ2-3	TRBD2	CASSALAGGPSDTQYF	TGTGCCAGCAGTGCACTAGCGGGAGGGCCGTCAGATACGCAGTATTTT
TRBV2	.	TRBJ1-5	.	CASSEGGQPQHF	TGTGCCAGCAGTGAAGGGGGCCAGCCCCAGCATTTT
TRBV18	.	TRBJ1-1	.	CASSPPGFQGDEAFF	TGTGCCAGCTCACCACCAGGTTTTCAAGGAGACGAAGCTTTCTTT
TRBV7-2	.	TRBJ1-2	TRBD1	CASSPSGQGLGYTF	TGTGCCAGCAGCCCCTCGGGACAGGGGCTTGGCTACACCTTC
TRBV2	.	TRBJ1-1	.	CASSEARTMNTEAFF	TGTGCCAGCAGTGAAGCCCGGACTATGAACACTGAAGCTTTCTTT
TRBV11-2	.	TRBJ2-1	TRBD2	CASSALLAGGGNEQFF	TGTGCCAGCAGCGCGCTCCTAGCGGGAGGTGGTAATGAGCAGTTCTTC
TRBV6-1	.	TRBJ2-1	TRBD1	CASVTGDTGQFF	TGTGCCAGTGTGACAGGGGATACAGGGCAGTTCTTC
TRBV19	.	TRBJ1-5	.	CASSIDRAAGYSNQPQHF	TGTGCCAGTAGTATAGATCGTGCGGCGGGTTATAGCAATCAGCCCCAGCATTTT
TRBV11-3	.	TRBJ2-7	TRBD2	CASRLSSGREQYF	TGTGCCAGCAGGTTAAGTAGCGGGAGGGAGCAGTACTTC